This TCR beta chain comes out of a study of T cells in Graves' hyperthyroidism and ophthalmopathy. General study findings and limits: Ophthalmopathy and stable hyperthyroidism were told apart by a 13 V-J model.

The hyperthyroidism was newly diagnosed and had lasted under 2 months; the patients were aged 18 to 65. The PBMCs were taken from around 9.1 ml of fresh peripheral blood. RNA transcripts gave rise to amplified TCR beta CDR3 regions. Researchers ran a first-round RT-PCR on the TCR CDR3 using the HTBI primer set. TCRdb re-called the multiplex PCR reads through MiXCR, storing one row per CDR3 protein. The sample shows approximately 420,000 distinct CDR3 sequences, roughly an eighth of them seen only once. The table lists this clonotype with many counts. Its antigen is unknown. The CDR3 totals 15 residues. The germline V gene encodes CDR1 MNHEY and CDR2 SMNVEV (reference sequence). V dropped 5 bases and J dropped 5 bases, with 19 bases sitting between them.

This chain uses TRBV27 with TRBJ2-7; TRBD1 is a possible D gene (6 bases). The clonotype originates from a woman under 30 with Graves' hyperthyroidism. The sequencing input was blood. CDR3: CASSPYPSTGNEQYF. The CDR3 DNA is TGTGCCAGCAGTCCATACCCGTCGACAGGAAACGAGCAGTACTTC.